The 9 T cell receptor beta chains below all came from one sample that was sequenced in a study of identical twins. From the 5' RACE reads, TCRdb called clonotypes with MiXCR, one entry per CDR3 protein. Of around 250,000 distinct CDR3 sequences detected, around 8.8% appear once; the ten largest clones hold 3%. These sequences were also reported in another study, on yellow fever vaccine responses in identical twins.

What was sequenced was CD8+ T cells sorted from blood. The origin of the receptors is a woman aged 18-35 years in good health.

This clonotype has only a few counts. The rearrangement links TRBV5-1 to TRBJ2-2; 9 bases are a match to TRBD2. Germline CDR1 is SGHRS and CDR2 is YFSETQ. The V gene end was trimmed by 0 bases and the J gene end by 7 bases; junction bases not matched to a gene: 7. CDR3 length: 16 amino acids. The CDR3 DNA follows: TGCGCCAGCAGCTTGGAAGGAGCGGGAGGCAACGGGGAGCTGTTTTTT. Translated: CASSLEGAGGNGELFF.

The CDR3: CASSYRGDTQYF. The CDR3 DNA reads TGTGCCAGCAGCTACAGGGGAGATACGCAGTATTTT. V gene TRBV7-3 combines with J gene TRBJ2-3; 7 positions match TRBD1. The CDR3 spans 12 residues. V shed 4 bases, J shed 5 bases, and the junction held 0 bases outside the gene matches. Per the germline V gene, CDR1 is SGHTA and CDR2 is FQGTGA.

This clonotype was detected ten times or more. This sequence joins TRBV12-3 or TRBV12-4 and TRBJ2-5; maybe TRBD1 (5 bases). The V end was cut by 2 bases, the J end by 4 bases, with 11 bases between. The CDR3 extends over 14 amino acids. The CDR3: CASSLRQGRETQYF. As DNA, the CDR3 is TGTGCCAGCAGTTTAAGGCAGGGTAGAGAGACCCAGTACTTC.

The chain is built from TRBV9 and TRBJ2-5, with 8 bases aligning to TRBD2. With V trimmed by 0 bases and J by 2 bases, 6 bases remained unmatched. The CDR3 loop spans 16 amino acids. Germline V lookup: CDR1 SGDLS, CDR2 YYNGEE. This CDR3 reads CASSVARGGHQETQYF. The CDR3 nucleotides read TGTGCCAGCAGCGTAGCCCGGGGGGGTCATCAAGAGACCCAGTACTTC.

This clonotype was seen many times. The chain joins TRBV29-1 to TRBJ2-2; no clear D. V was pared by 4 bases and J by 0 bases, with 9 bases between. The CDR3 has 14 residues. From germline, CDR1 is SQVTM and CDR2 ANQGSEA. The CDR3 reads CSVAGRSNTGELFF. CDR3 nucleotides: TGCAGCGTTGCCGGCCGATCGAACACCGGGGAGCTGTTTTTT.

This clonotype was seen many times. This chain joins TRBV5-1 and TRBJ1-1; 12 bases agree with TRBD1. There are 16 residues in the CDR3. The V gene's germline CDR1 is SGHRS and CDR2 YFSETQ. V lost 1 base, J lost 1 base, and 2 bases stayed unmatched. In nucleotides, the CDR3 is TGCGCCAGCAGCTTGAGGGGACAGGGGGCGAACACTGAAGCTTTCTTT. It is translated as CASSLRGQGANTEAFF. Variable domain in full (rest from reference TRBV5-1 and TRBJ1-1): KAGVTQTPRYLIKTRGQQVTLSCSPISGHRSVSWYQQTPGQGLQFLFEYFSETQRNKGNFPGRFSGRQFSNSRSEMNVSTLELGDSALYLCASSLRGQGANTEAFFGQGTRLTVV.

The chain has TRBV6-1 and TRBJ2-7; D is tentatively TRBD1 or TRBD2 (6 bases each). Germline-derived CDR1 and CDR2 are MNHNS and SASEGT. This CDR3 contains 15 residues. V was clipped by 4 bases and J by 4 bases, with 17 bases between them. CDR3 DNA sequence: TGTGCCAGCAGTGTGGAGGTCGGGGGCCAGTACGAGCAGTACTTC. This translates into CASSVEVGGQYEQYF.

V usage is TRBV4-3 and J usage is TRBJ2-3; D is undetermined. The germline gives CDR1 LGHNA, CDR2 YSLEER. The CDR3 is 17 residues long. Deletions cut 1 base from V and 0 bases from J, with 14 bases between. Written as DNA, the CDR3 is TGCGCCAGCAGCCAAGTTTTGGCGTTTACTAGCACAGATACGCAGTATTTT. Translating gives CASSQVLAFTSTDTQYF.

This clonotype came up a few times. As DNA, the CDR3 is TGTGCCACCAGTGATCTGTCGCTTGGAACGACAGGGGCATCCTACAATGAGCAGTTCTTC. Translation gives CATSDLSLGTTGASYNEQFF. V is TRBV24-1 and J is TRBJ2-1; 8 bases are shared with TRBD1. The V and J ends lost 3 bases and 1 base, in that order; junction bases with no gene match: 16. The length of the CDR3 is 20 residues. Germline V gives CDR1 KGHDR, CDR2 SFDVKD.